The clone carrying this TCR beta chain was seen many times. Original processing methods: Between about 23,224 and 700,000 TCRs appeared in each sample, and the median stood at roughly 100,000. TCRdb re-analysed the RACE reads in MiXCR, keeping a single row per CDR3 protein. The V and J calls follow TCRdb's processing rather than the paper's. The sample has approximately 370,000 distinct CDR3 sequences, roughly 6% seen once. The V gene's germline CDR1 is MDHEN and CDR2 SYDVKM. CDR3 length equals 16 residues. Trimming took off 4 bases at V and 7 bases at J, with 21 bases between the two ends. The data derive from a study of human T cells and chemical hapten exposure. Time point denoted: pre-sensitization, week 0. Treatment here: therapeutic diphenylcyclopropenone sensitization with weekly scalp DPC.

This receptor was identified in a woman younger than 35 with alopecia areata. Some clones in this sample may be carry-over from other donors' samples. V gene TRBV28 combines with J gene TRBJ2-3; possibly TRBD2 for D (7 bases). The specimen was whole blood, collected in connection with sensitization to the hapten diphenylcyclopropenone (DPC). CDR3 sequence reads: CASSSGGPGLMYTQYF. In DNA form, the CDR3 reads TGTGCCAGCAGTTCCGGGGGGCCTGGATTGATGTATACGCAGTATTTT.